Shown below are 15 T cell receptor beta chains from a single sample sequenced in a study of blood T cells in healthy people across ages. Then a second PCR, running about 6 to 12 cycles, was carried out with a sample-barcoded 5' primer and a J-beta primer mix. From the 5' RACE reads, TCRdb called clonotypes with MiXCR, one entry per CDR3 protein. The table has about 1,600,000 distinct CDR3 sequences, 42% seen once; the top ten hold 6.5% to 10%. What was sequenced was blood. The origin of the receptors is a woman aged 18-29 years in good health.

DNA of the CDR3: TGTGCCAGCAGCTTAAGACAGACGAACACTGAAGCTTTCTTT. Protein: CASSLRQTNTEAFF. V gene TRBV7-2 combines with J gene TRBJ1-1; possible D gene TRBD1, 5 bases. The CDR3 loop spans 14 amino acids. The germline V gene has CDR1 SGHTA and CDR2 FQGNSA. Trimming removed 2 bases at V and 1 base at J, with 8 bases between.

The chain has TRBV28 and TRBJ2-7; 12 bases are a match to TRBD1. CDR1 is MDHEN and CDR2 is SYDVKM in the germline V gene. The ends lost 4 bases at V and 6 bases at J; junction bases unmatched: 10. The CDR3 consists of 16 residues. The CDR3 spells CASSYRDRGPLGEQYF. CDR3 nucleotides: TGTGCCAGCAGTTACCGGGACAGGGGGCCTCTCGGCGAGCAGTACTTC. The variable domain in full, with the rest retrieved from reference TRBV28 and TRBJ2-7, is DVKVTQSSRYLVKRTGEKVFLECVQDMDHENMFWYRQDPGLGLRLIYFSYDVKMKEKGDIPEGYSVSREKKERFSLILESASTNQTSMYLCASSYRDRGPLGEQYFGPGTRLTVT.

In its sample, this clonotype was seen a few times. The V call is TRBV6-6, the J call TRBJ1-5; no definite D call. Looked up from germline, CDR1 is MNHNY and CDR2 is SVGAGI (reference sequence). The CDR3 is made up of 11 amino acids. The V and J ends lost 3 bases and 13 bases respectively, with 10 bases between them. CDR3 loop: CASSYMAGQHF. CDR3 nucleotide sequence: TGTGCCAGCAGTTATATGGCCGGGCAGCATTTT.

V is TRBV4-1 and J is TRBJ2-7; D remains ambiguous. The CDR3 is 13 residues long. V was pared by 0 bases and J by 5 bases, with 8 bases between. Germline V lookup: CDR1 MGHRA, CDR2 YSYEKL. This chain's CDR3 is CASSQEPGDEQYF. The CDR3 DNA reads as TGCGCCAGCAGCCAAGAACCAGGAGACGAGCAGTACTTC.

The chain joins TRBV2 to TRBJ1-4; no definite D call. Germline loops: CDR1 SNHLY, CDR2 FYNNEI. The CDR3 runs to 11 residues. Trimming took 4 bases from V and 6 from J, leaving 3 bases between them. CDR3 sequence (DNA): TGTGCCAGCAGTGCTCATGAAAAACTGTTTTTT. Translating gives CASSAHEKLFF.

J is TRBJ1-1 and V is TRBV12-3 or TRBV12-4, with D tentatively TRBD1 (5 bases). This CDR3 comprises 13 residues. V lost 5 bases to trimming and J lost 10 bases, with 17 bases between them. The CDR3 protein is CASSPQGRRRAFF. CDR3 nucleotide sequence: TGTGCCAGCAGTCCGCAGGGACGGCGGAGAGCTTTCTTT.

The rearrangement uses TRBV9 and TRBJ2-1; TRBD2 matches at 7 bases. There are 16 residues in the CDR3. Germline CDR1 SGDLS, CDR2 YYNGEE. V lost 0 bases to trimming and J lost 4 bases; unmatched junction nucleotides: 7. The CDR3 protein is CASSVGASGVYNEQFF. The CDR3 DNA reads as TGTGCCAGCAGCGTAGGAGCTAGCGGAGTTTACAATGAGCAGTTCTTC.

The chain links TRBV5-1 to TRBJ2-5, with 9 positions matching TRBD1. Per the germline V gene, CDR1 is SGHRS and CDR2 is YFSETQ. This CDR3 comprises 14 residues. The trim removed 3 bases at V and 2 bases at J, leaving 2 bases unmatched. CDR3 protein: CASSWTGAQETQYF. DNA of the CDR3: TGCGCCAGCAGCTGGACAGGGGCGCAAGAGACCCAGTACTTC.

This clonotype was observed a handful of times. V is TRBV20-1 and J is TRBJ2-7; D assignment may be TRBD1 or TRBD2 (6 bases each). The germline gives CDR1 DFQATT, CDR2 SNEGSKA (reference sequence). The CDR3 is 15 amino acids. V lost 3 bases and J lost 2, with 17 bases in between. CDR3 protein: CSASGGHGAPYEQYF. CDR3 nucleotide sequence: TGCAGTGCTAGTGGGGGGCACGGGGCTCCCTACGAGCAGTACTTC.

This clonotype was detected a few times. The V call is TRBV9, the J call TRBJ2-5, with TRBD2 identical over 9 bases. Germline CDR1 reads SGDLS; CDR2 reads YYNGEE. The J segment lost 2 bases and the V segment lost 6 bases, leaving 11 bases of the junction unmatched. The CDR3 has 16 residues. The CDR3 nucleotides read TGTGCCAGCACCTCCTTGGGACTAGCAGATCAAGAGACCCAGTACTTC. Its translation: CASTSLGLADQETQYF.

The gene calls are TRBV28 and TRBJ1-4; D remains unclear. CDR1 is MDHEN and CDR2 is SYDVKM in the germline V gene. V gave up 6 bases and J gave up 12 bases, with 14 bases separating them. This CDR3 has 12 residues. The DNA of the CDR3 is TGTGCCAGCAGCACCCTAATGGCGGAACTGTTTTTT. This translates into CASSTLMAELFF.

V usage is TRBV27 and J usage is TRBJ1-5; the match to TRBD1 covers 7 bases. CDR3 length: 13 amino acids. V lost 5 bases, J lost 7 bases, and 5 bases stayed unmatched. Germline V gene sequence: CDR1 MNHEY, CDR2 SMNVEV (reference sequence). CDR3: CASSTAGGQPQHF. CDR3 DNA: TGTGCCAGCAGTACGGCAGGGGGACAGCCCCAGCATTTT.

This clonotype was counted only a few times. The chain carries TRBV4-1 and TRBJ1-2; D call uncertain. The CDR3 sequence is 11 residues long. Germline V gene lookup returns CDR1 MGHRA and CDR2 YSYEKL. V lost 4 bases and J lost 8, with 8 bases in between. The CDR3 region has the DNA TGCGCCAGCAGCCGCGAGAGGGGCTACACCTTC. It translates to CASSRERGYTF.

This clonotype was observed a few times. This chain joins TRBV12-3 or TRBV12-4 and TRBJ2-6; no clear D. The length of the CDR3 is 15 residues. V was clipped by 5 bases and J by 0 bases, with 8 bases between them. The CDR3 spells CASSQSGSGANVLTF. The CDR3 region has the DNA TGTGCCAGCAGTCAAAGTGGCTCTGGGGCCAACGTCCTGACTTTC.

A note on this clonotype: The junction does not match germline at one end; this may be a read error. The chain is built from TRBV12-3 or TRBV12-4 and TRBJ2-1; 9 bases align to TRBD2. The CDR3 spans 16 residues. DNA for the CDR3: TGCGCCAGCAGTTGGGTCCCGGGACTAGCTTCCAATGAGCAGTTCTTC. Protein product: CASSWVPGLASNEQFF.